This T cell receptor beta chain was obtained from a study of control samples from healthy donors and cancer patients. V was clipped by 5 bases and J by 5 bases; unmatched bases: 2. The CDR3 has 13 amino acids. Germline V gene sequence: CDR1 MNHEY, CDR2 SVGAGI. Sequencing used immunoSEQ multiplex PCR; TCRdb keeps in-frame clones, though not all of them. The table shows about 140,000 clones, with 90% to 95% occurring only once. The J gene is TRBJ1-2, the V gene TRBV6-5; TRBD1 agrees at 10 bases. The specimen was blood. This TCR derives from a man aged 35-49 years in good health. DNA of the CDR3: TGTGCCAGCAGTCAGGACAGGGGGTATGGCTACACCTTC. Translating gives CASSQDRGYGYTF.